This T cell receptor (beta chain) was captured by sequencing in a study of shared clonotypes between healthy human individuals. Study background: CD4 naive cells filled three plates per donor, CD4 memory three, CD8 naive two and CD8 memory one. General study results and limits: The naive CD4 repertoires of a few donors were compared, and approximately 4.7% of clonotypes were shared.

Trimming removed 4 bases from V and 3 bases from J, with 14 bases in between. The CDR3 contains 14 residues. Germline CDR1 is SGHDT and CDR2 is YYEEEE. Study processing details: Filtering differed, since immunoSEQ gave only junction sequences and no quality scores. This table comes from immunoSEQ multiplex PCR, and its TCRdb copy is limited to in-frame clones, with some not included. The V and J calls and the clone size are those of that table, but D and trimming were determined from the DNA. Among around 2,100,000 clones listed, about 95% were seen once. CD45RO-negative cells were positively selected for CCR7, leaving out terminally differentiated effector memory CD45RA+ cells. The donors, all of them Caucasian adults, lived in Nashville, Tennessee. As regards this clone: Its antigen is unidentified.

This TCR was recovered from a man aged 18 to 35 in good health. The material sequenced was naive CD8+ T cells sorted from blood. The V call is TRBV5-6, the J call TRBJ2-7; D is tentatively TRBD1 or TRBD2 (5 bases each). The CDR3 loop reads CASSPRRGLYEQYF. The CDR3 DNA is TGTGCCAGCAGCCCACGACGGGGCCTCTACGAGCAGTACTTC.